This T cell receptor (beta chain) was identified during a study of T cells in Graves' hyperthyroidism and ophthalmopathy. This clonotype came up many times. The CDR3 regions of TCR beta were amplified from RNA transcripts. A first-round RT-PCR of the TCR CDR3 used the HTBI primer set. Each CDR3 protein is one row after TCRdb ran MiXCR on the multiplex PCR reads. The sample yields about 210,000 distinct CDR3 sequences, about 15% seen once. The CDR3 consists of 15 residues. V lost 6 bases to trimming and J lost 8 bases; unmatched junction nucleotides: 9. Germline CDR1 and CDR2: KGHSH and LQKENI. This sequence was found in a man aged 45 to 65 with Graves' hyperthyroidism. V gene TRBV18 combines with J gene TRBJ2-1; TRBD2 matches at 11 bases. Sequenced input: blood. The CDR3 DNA sequence: TGTGCCAGCTCCCAAAACGCACTAGCGGGAGATGAGCAGTTCTTC. It codes for CASSQNALAGDEQFF.